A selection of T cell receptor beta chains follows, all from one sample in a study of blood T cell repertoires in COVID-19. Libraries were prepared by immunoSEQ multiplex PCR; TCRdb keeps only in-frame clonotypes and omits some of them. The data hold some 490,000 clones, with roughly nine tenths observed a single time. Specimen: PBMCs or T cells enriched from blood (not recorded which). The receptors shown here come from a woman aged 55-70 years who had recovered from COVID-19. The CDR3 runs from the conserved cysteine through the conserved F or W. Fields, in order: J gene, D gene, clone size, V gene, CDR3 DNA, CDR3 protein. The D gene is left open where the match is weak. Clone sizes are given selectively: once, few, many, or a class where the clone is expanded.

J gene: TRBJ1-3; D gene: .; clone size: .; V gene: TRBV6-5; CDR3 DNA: TGTGCCAGCAGTTACCGGGGAGAGGCTGGAAACACCATATATTTT; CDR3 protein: CASSYRGEAGNTIYF
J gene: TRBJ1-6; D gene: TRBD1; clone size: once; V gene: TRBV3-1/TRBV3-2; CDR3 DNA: TGTGCCAGCAGATTGGGGACAGGGGGTTCACCCCTCCACTTT; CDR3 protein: CASRLGTGGSPLHF
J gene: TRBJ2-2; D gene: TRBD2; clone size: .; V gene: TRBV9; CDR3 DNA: TGTGCCAGCAGCACAGGACTAGCTGGCGGGGAGCTGTTTTTT; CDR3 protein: CASSTGLAGGELFF
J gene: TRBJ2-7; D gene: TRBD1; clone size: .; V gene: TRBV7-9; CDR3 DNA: TGTGCCAGCAGCTTACACGGGACAGACCCCTACGAGCAGTACTTC; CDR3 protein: CASSLHGTDPYEQYF
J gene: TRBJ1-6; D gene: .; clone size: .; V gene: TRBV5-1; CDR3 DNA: TGCGCCAGCAGCTCCACGACAGTGGATTCACCCCTCCACTTT; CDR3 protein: CASSSTTVDSPLHF
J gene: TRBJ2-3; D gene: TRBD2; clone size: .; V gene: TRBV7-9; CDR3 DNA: TGTGCCAGCAGCTTAGGGGGGGGACTCAGCACAGATACGCAGTATTTT; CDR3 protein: CASSLGGGLSTDTQYF
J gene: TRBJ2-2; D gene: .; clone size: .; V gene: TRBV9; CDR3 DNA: TGTGCCAGCAGCGCCGTCTCGTTCGGGGAGCTGTTTTTT; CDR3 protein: CASSAVSFGELFF
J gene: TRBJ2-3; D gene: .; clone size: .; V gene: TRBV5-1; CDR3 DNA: TGCGCCAGCAGCTTGGTGAGGGATAGGAAAACAGATACGCAGTATTTT; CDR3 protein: CASSLVRDRKTDTQYF
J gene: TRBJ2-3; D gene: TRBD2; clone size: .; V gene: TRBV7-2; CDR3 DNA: TGTGCCAGCAGCCAAGGGCAGACTAGCGGGGGGGCAGCCGATACGCAGTATTTT; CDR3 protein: CASSQGQTSGGAADTQYF
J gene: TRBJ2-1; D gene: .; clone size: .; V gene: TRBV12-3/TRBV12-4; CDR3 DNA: TGTGCCAGCAGTTTGAGGGATGAGCAGTTCTTC; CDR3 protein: CASSLRDEQFF
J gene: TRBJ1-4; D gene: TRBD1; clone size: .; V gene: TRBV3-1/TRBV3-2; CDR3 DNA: TGTGCCAGCAGCGCCCAACAGGGGATCACTGAAAAACTGTTTTTT; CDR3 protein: CASSAQQGITEKLFF
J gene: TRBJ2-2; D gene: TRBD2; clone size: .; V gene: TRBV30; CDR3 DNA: TGTGCCTCTAACCCCAGCGGGGTCAACACCGGGGAGCTGTTTTTT; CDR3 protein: CASNPSGVNTGELFF
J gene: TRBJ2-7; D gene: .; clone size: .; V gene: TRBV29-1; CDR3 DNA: TGCAGCGTTGAAGGTCTTCCCGGGGGTAGCTCCTACGAGCAGTACTTC; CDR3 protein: CSVEGLPGGSSYEQYF
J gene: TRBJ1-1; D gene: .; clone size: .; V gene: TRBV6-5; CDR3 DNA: TGTGCCAGCAGCTCTACGGCAGGGGCCACTGAAGCTTTCTTT; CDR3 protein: CASSSTAGATEAFF
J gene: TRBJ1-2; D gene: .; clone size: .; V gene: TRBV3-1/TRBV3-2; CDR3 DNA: TGTGCCAGCAGGCAAGGTCAACAGGGAAACTATGGCTACACCTTC; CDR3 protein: CASRQGQQGNYGYTF
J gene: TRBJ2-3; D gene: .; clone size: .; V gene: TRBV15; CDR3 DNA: TGTGCCACCAGCAGAGATATTGGGCGGGGTTACACAGATACGCAGTATTTT; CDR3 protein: CATSRDIGRGYTDTQYF
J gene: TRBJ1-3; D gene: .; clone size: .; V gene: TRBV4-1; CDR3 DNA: TGCGCCAGCAGCCGATGGGGGGGCATCGGAAACACCATATATTTT; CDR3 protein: CASSRWGGIGNTIYF
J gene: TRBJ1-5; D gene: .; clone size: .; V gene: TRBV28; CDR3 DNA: TGTGCCAGCAGTTCCCCGAAGGACCGGGGAGCCCAGCATTTT; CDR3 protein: CASSSPKDRGAQHF
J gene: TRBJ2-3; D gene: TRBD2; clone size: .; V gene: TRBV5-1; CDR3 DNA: TGCGCCAGCAGCTCTAGCGGGGGGCCCGTTTCAGATACGCAGTATTTT; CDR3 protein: CASSSSGGPVSDTQYF
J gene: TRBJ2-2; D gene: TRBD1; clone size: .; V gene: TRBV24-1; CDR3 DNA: TGTGCCACCAGTGATATCGGGACAGGGGAATACACCGGGGAGCTGTTTTTT; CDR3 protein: CATSDIGTGEYTGELFF
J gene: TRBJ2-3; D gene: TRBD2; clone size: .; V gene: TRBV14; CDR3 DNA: TGTGCCAGCAGCAATCCGGGACTAGGCCCAGATACGCAGTATTTT; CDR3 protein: CASSNPGLGPDTQYF
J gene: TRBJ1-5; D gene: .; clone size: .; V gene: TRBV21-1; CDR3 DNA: TGTGCCAGCAGCAAAGGGGCCAGGGCTGGTACCTATAATCAGCCCCAGCATTTT; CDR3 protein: CASSKGARAGTYNQPQHF
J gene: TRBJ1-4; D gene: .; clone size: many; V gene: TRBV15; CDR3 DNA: TGTGCCACCAGCAGAGATGAAGGAGGCCGCCGAACTAATGAAAAACTGTTTTTT; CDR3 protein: CATSRDEGGRRTNEKLFF
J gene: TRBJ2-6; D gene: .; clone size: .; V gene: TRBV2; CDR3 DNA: TGTGCCAGCTCCTTTCGACAGACCCTACGTGGGGCCAACGTCCTGACTTTC; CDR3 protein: CASSFRQTLRGANVLTF
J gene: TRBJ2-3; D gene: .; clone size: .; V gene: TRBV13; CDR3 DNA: TGTGCCAGCAGCTCCAACCCCCTTTCTACCACAGATACGCAGTATTTT; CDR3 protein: CASSSNPLSTTDTQYF
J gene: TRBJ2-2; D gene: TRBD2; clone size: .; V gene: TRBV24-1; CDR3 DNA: TGTGCCACCAGTGAAGCTCCAGGACACCAGCGGGGTTTAGGGAGGACCGGGGAGCTGTTTTTT; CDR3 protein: CATSEAPGHQRGLGRTGELFF
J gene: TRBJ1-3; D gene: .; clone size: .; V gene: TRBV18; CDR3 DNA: TGTGCCAGCTCACCTACGAGCTCTGGAAACACCATATATTTT; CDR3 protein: CASSPTSSGNTIYF
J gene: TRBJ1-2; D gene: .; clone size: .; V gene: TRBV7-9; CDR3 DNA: TGTGCCAGCAGGCTGGACAGAGACGTGAATGGCTACACCTTC; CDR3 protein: CASRLDRDVNGYTF
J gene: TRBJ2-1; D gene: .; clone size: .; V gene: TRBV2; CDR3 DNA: TGTGCCAGCAGTGAGGGTGGGAGGCAGTTCTTC; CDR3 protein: CASSEGGRQFF
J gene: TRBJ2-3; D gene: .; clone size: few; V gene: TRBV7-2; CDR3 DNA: TGTGCCAGCAGCTCAAGGGGCCCCTCAGATACGCAGTATTTT; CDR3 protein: CASSSRGPSDTQYF
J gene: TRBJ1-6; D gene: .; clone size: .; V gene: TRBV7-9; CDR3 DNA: TGTGCCAGCAGTTTCAGGGAGGGGAATTCACCCCTCCACTTT; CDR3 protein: CASSFREGNSPLHF
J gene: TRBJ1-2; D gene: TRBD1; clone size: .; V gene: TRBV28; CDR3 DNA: TGTGCCAGCAGTCTCACGGGGTACAGGGGAGGAGTGTATGGCTACACCTTC; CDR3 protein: CASSLTGYRGGVYGYTF
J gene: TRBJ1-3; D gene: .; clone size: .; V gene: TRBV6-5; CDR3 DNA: TGTGCCAGCAGTCGGACACTCTCTGGAAACACCATATATTTT; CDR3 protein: CASSRTLSGNTIYF
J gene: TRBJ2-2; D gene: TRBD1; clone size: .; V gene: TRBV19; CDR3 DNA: TGTGCCAGTACCTGGACAGGGTCCGGGGAGCTGTTTTTT; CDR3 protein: CASTWTGSGELFF
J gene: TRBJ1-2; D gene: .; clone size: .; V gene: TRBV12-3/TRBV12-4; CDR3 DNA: TGTGCCAGCAGTTTTAACCCAGCTCGGGACTACACCTTC; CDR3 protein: CASSFNPARDYTF
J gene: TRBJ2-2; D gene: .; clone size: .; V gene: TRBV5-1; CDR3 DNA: TGCGCCAGCAGCTTGGACCCAGACACCGGGGAGCTGTTTTTT; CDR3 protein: CASSLDPDTGELFF
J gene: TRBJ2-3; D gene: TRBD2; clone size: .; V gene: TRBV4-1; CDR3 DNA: TGCGCCAGCAGCCAAGATTACGGGACTAGCAGCACAGATACGCAGTATTTT; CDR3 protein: CASSQDYGTSSTDTQYF
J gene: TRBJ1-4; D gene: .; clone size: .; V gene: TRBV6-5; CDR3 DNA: TGTGCCAGCAGTTACTCTGGGTCGGCGGGCGAAAAACTGTTTTTT; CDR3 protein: CASSYSGSAGEKLFF
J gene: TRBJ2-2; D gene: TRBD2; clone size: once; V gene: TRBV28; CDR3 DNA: TGTGCCAGCAGACTTAGCGGGGGGCCCCTCCACACCGGGGAGCTGTTTTTT; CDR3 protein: CASRLSGGPLHTGELFF
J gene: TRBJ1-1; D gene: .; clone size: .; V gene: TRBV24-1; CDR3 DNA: TGTGCCACCAGTGACTCAGGGTACACTGAAGCTTTCTTT; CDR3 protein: CATSDSGYTEAFF
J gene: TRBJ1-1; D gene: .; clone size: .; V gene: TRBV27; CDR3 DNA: TGTGCCAGCAGTCACCAGGGGAGCACTGAAGCTTTCTTT; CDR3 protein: CASSHQGSTEAFF
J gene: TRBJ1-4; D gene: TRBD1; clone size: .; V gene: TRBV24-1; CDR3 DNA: TGTGCCACCAGTGATCAAAGGACAGGGACTAATGAAAAACTGTTTTTT; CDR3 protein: CATSDQRTGTNEKLFF
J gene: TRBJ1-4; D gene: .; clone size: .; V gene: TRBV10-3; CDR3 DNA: TGTGCCACCCAACGGGGGGCGGGTAATGAAAAACTGTTTTTT; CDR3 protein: CATQRGAGNEKLFF
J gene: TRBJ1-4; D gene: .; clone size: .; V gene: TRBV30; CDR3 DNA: TGTGCCTGGAGCCGCGGGCCTGAAAAACTGTTTTTT; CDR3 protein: CAWSRGPEKLFF
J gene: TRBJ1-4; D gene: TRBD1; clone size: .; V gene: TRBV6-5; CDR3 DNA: TGTGCCAGCAGTACAGGGGGGAATGAAAAACTGTTTTTT; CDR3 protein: CASSTGGNEKLFF
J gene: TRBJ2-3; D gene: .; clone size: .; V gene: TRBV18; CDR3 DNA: TGTGCCAGCTCACCTTCGACGGGAACCACAGATACGCAGTATTTT; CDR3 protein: CASSPSTGTTDTQYF
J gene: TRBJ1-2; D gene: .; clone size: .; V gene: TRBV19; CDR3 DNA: TGTGCCAGTAGTATTGGTCAGTATGGCTACACCTTC; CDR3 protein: CASSIGQYGYTF
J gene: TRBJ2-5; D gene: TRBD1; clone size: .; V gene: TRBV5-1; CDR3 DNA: TGCGCCAGCAGCTTGGCCGGAACAGGGGGAGAGACCCAGTACTTC; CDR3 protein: CASSLAGTGGETQYF
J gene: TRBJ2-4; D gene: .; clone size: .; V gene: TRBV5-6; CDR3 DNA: TGTGCCAGCAGCTTGTCCCCTTTGGCCAAAAACATTCAGTACTTC; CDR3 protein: CASSLSPLAKNIQYF
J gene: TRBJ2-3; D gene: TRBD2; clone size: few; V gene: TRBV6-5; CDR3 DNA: TGTGCCAGCAGTTCGACTAGCGGACCATCGACAGATACGCAGTATTTT; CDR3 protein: CASSSTSGPSTDTQYF
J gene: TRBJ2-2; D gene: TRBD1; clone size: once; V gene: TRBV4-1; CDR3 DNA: TGCGCCAGCAGCCAACGGCCGGGACAGGAATGGACCGGGGAGCTGTTTTTT; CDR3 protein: CASSQRPGQEWTGELFF
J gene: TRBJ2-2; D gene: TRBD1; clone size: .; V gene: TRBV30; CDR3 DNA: TGTGCCTGGAAGTCAGGGGGATTTGGCACCGGGGAGCTGTTTTTT; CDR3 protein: CAWKSGGFGTGELFF
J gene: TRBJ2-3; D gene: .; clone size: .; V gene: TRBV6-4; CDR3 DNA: TGTGCCAGCAGTCCGACTGGGACTGAAGATACGCAGTATTTT; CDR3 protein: CASSPTGTEDTQYF
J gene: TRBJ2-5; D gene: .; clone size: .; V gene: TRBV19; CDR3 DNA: TGTGCCAGTAGTCCCGGGACTCCGATGAGGGAGACCCAGTACTTC; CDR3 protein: CASSPGTPMRETQYF